This section outlines one T cell receptor beta chain sequence together with its context. The antigen remains undetermined. These data originate in a study of OX40 agonist ivuxolimab in advanced cancers. About the study: An agonistic human IgG2 monoclonal antibody against OX40 (CD134) was given. Eligibility admitted prior anti-PD-1, anti-PD-L1 or anti-CTLA-4 therapy; about 39% had some. One patient with hepatocellular carcinoma and two with cutaneous melanoma, three in all, had partial responses.

V dropped 10 bases and J dropped 5; count of bases not matched to a gene: 11. The CDR3 is made up of 15 amino acids. Looked up from germline, CDR1 is MNHNY and CDR2 is SVGAGI (reference sequence). Points from the study as a whole: Clones of CD4+ and CD8+ blood T cells grew by week 6 at doses of 0.1 to 3.0 mg/kg.

Generated by immunoSEQ multiplex PCR, the TCRdb table keeps only in-frame clones and is missing some. Among about 70,000 clones, just over 85% were seen once, and the ten largest hold less than 3%. J is TRBJ2-1 and V is TRBV6-6; the match to TRBD2 covers 10 bases. Material: CD4+ or CD8+ T cells sorted from blood, obtained in a trial of the OX40 agonist ivuxolimab. This receptor was taken from an adult with an advanced solid tumor such as melanoma, head and neck, liver or kidney cancer. This CDR3 reads CANREPGLANNEQFF. In DNA, the CDR3 is TGTGCCAACAGAGAGCCGGGACTAGCGAACAATGAGCAGTTCTTC.